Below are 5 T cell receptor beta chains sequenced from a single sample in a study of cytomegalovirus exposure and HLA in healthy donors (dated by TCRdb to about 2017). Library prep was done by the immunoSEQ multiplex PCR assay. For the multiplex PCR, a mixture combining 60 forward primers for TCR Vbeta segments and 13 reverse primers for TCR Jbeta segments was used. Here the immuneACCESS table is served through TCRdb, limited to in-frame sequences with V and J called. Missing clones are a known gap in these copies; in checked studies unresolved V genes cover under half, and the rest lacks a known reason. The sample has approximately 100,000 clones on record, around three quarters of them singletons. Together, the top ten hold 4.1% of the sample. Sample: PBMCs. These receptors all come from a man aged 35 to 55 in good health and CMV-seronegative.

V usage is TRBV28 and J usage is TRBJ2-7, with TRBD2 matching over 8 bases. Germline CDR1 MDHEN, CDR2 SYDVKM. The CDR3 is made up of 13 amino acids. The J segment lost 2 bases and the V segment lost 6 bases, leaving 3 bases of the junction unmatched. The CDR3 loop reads CASRPGLAYEQYF. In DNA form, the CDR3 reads TGTGCCAGCAGACCGGGACTAGCCTACGAGCAGTACTTC.

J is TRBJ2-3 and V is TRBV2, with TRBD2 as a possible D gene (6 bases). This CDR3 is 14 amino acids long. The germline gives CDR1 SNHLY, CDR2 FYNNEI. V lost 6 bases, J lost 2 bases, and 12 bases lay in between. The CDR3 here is CASRGGLNTDTQYF. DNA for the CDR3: TGTGCCAGCAGGGGGGGACTGAACACAGATACGCAGTATTTT.

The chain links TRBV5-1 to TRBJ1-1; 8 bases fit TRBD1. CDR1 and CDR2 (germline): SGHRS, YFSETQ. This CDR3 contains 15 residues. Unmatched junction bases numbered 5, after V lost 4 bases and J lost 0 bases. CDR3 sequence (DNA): TGCGCCAGCAGCGAACAGGGGGGGGTGAACACTGAAGCTTTCTTT. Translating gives CASSEQGGVNTEAFF. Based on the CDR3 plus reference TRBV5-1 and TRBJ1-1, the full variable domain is KAGVTQTPRYLIKTRGQQVTLSCSPISGHRSVSWYQQTPGQGLQFLFEYFSETQRNKGNFPGRFSGRQFSNSRSEMNVSTLELGDSALYLCASSEQGGVNTEAFFGQGTRLTVV.

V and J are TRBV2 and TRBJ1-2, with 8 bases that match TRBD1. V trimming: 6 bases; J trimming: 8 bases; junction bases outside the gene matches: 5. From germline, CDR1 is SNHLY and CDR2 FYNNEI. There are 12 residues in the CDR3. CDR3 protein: CASRTGAGGYTF. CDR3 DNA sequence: TGTGCCAGCAGGACAGGGGCCGGGGGCTACACCTTC. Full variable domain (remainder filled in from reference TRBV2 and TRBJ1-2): EPEVTQTPSHQVTQMGQEVILRCVPISNHLYFYWYRQILGQKVEFLVSFYNNEISEKSEIFDDQFSVERPDGSNFTLKIRSTKLEDSAMYFCASRTGAGGYTFGSGTRLTVV.

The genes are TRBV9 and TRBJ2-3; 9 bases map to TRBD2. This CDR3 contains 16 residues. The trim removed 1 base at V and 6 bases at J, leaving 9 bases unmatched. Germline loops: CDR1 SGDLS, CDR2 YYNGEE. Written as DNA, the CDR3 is TGTGCCAGCAGCGTAAAGGCTAGCGGGGAGACGGATACGCAGTATTTT. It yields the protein CASSVKASGETDTQYF.